This TCR beta chain was identified in a study of glioma-infiltrating T cells. Study-level results: Tissue-blood divergence was below expectation in non-neoplastic patients, above in gliomas.

Amplification of TCR alpha and beta CDR3 regions from RNA used iRepertoire nested multiplex PCR. TCRdb re-analysed the multiplex PCR reads in MiXCR, keeping a single row per CDR3 protein. Of fewer than 200,000 distinct CDR3 sequences in the sample, 25% to 35% are singletons; the top ten hold 20% to 25%. The table lists this clonotype with many counts. The antigen is unknown. The CDR3 is 14 amino acids. Germline V lookup: CDR1 MNHEY, CDR2 SVGEGT. With 7 bases removed from V and 2 bases from J, the gap between germline ends came to 12 bases. Material for sequencing was glioma tissue, nonneoplastic brain tissue, or PBMCs (not recorded which). The clonotype comes from a human donor with low-grade glioma or glioblastoma, undergoing nonglioma brain surgery, or in good health (not recorded which). V is TRBV6-2 or TRBV6-3 and J is TRBJ2-1, with D maybe TRBD2 (6 bases). For the CDR3, the DNA is TGTGCCAGCACTAGACTAGAAACCTACAATGAGCAGTTCTTC. It translates to CASTRLETYNEQFF.